Listed below are T cell receptor beta chains from one sample, sequenced in a study of T cell repertoires in aging, cancer and after chemotherapy. One entry per CDR3 protein results from TCRdb running MiXCR on the multiplex PCR reads. The table lists 20,000 or so distinct CDR3 sequences, about 37% of them singletons. The sequenced material came from blood. These receptors all come from a human donor with a solid tumor. CDR3s include the opening cysteine and the closing phenylalanine or tryptophan. A D gene is named only where the DNA matches it firmly. Where a row states a size, it is once, few, many or the class of an expanded clone; other rows omit it.

J: TRBJ2-7; D: -; size: -; V: TRBV4-2; CDR3: CASSLHVGGEQYF; DNA: TGTGCCAGCAGCCTGCATGTTGGCGGCGAGCAGTACTTC
J: TRBJ2-7; D: TRBD2; size: -; V: TRBV6-1; CDR3: CATAMTSGYYEQYF; DNA: TGTGCCACCGCGATGACTAGCGGTTACTACGAGCAGTACTTC
J: TRBJ2-5; D: -; size: few; V: TRBV6-1; CDR3: CASIQGYGRETQYF; DNA: TGTGCCAGCATTCAAGGGTACGGAAGAGAGACCCAGTACTTC
J: TRBJ2-3; D: -; size: -; V: TRBV10-3; CDR3: CAISDASGGKGGDTQYF; DNA: TGTGCCATCAGTGACGCGTCCGGCGGGAAGGGGGGAGATACGCAGTATTTT
J: TRBJ2-6; D: -; size: medium-sized; V: TRBV19; CDR3: CASRGFAGANVLTF; DNA: TGTGCCAGTAGGGGGTTCGCTGGGGCCAACGTCCTGACTTTC
J: TRBJ1-5; D: -; size: once; V: TRBV27; CDR3: CASSFSSNQPQHF; DNA: TGTGCCAGCAGTTTCTCGAGCAATCAGCCCCAGCATTTT
J: TRBJ2-5; D: -; size: medium-sized; V: TRBV5-5; CDR3: CASSSMGGETQYF; DNA: TGTGCCAGCAGCTCCATGGGTGGAGAGACCCAGTACTTC
J: TRBJ2-7; D: -; size: -; V: TRBV27; CDR3: CASRVVFRSYEQYF; DNA: TGTGCCAGCAGGGTGGTTTTTAGGAGCTACGAGCAGTACTTC
J: TRBJ1-5; D: -; size: few; V: TRBV28; CDR3: CASSFGDGNQPQHF; DNA: TGTGCCAGCAGTTTTGGGGATGGCAATCAGCCCCAGCATTTT
J: TRBJ2-7; D: TRBD2; size: -; V: TRBV19; CDR3: CASSSLAGLAYEQYF; DNA: TGTGCCAGTAGCAGCCTAGCGGGGTTGGCCTACGAGCAGTACTTC
J: TRBJ2-7; D: TRBD2; size: -; V: TRBV27; CDR3: CASRQSLAGSYEQYF; DNA: TGTGCCAGCAGACAATCGCTAGCGGGCTCCTACGAGCAGTACTTC
J: TRBJ1-1; D: TRBD1; size: few; V: TRBV29-1; CDR3: CSVDREGNTEAFF; DNA: TGCAGCGTCGACAGGGAGGGGAACACTGAAGCTTTCTTT
J: TRBJ1-5; D: -; size: few; V: TRBV27; CDR3: CASSARTPYSNQPQHF; DNA: TGTGCCAGCAGTGCACGGACACCTTATAGCAATCAGCCCCAGCATTTT
J: TRBJ1-3; D: -; size: -; V: TRBV6-1; CDR3: CASSDPGHSGNTIYF; DNA: TGTGCCAGCAGTGATCCGGGACACTCTGGAAACACCATATATTTT
J: TRBJ1-6; D: TRBD1; size: -; V: TRBV20-1; CDR3: CSARGSGQGGSPLHF; DNA: TGCAGTGCTAGAGGATCGGGACAGGGTGGATCACCCCTCCACTTT
J: TRBJ2-2; D: -; size: -; V: TRBV7-2; CDR3: CASCLATTGELFF; DNA: TGTGCCAGCTGCTTAGCGACCACCGGGGAGCTGTTTTTT
J: TRBJ1-2; D: -; size: medium-sized; V: TRBV19; CDR3: CATGQNYGYTF; DNA: TGTGCCACCGGACAGAACTATGGCTACACCTTC
J: TRBJ2-5; D: -; size: -; V: TRBV11-1; CDR3: CASSPPGQGGKIQYF; DNA: TGTGCCAGCAGCCCCCCTGGGCAGGGCGGAAAGATCCAGTACTTC
J: TRBJ1-6; D: -; size: few; V: TRBV6-2/TRBV6-3; CDR3: CASSQRENSPLHF; DNA: TGTGCCAGTTCCCAGAGGGAAAATTCACCCCTCCACTTT
J: TRBJ1-1; D: -; size: -; V: TRBV7-9; CDR3: CASSWGRHSGTEAFF; DNA: TGTGCCAGCAGTTGGGGGAGACACAGTGGCACTGAAGCTTTCTTT
J: TRBJ2-7; D: -; size: -; V: TRBV19; CDR3: CASSIGEGAEQYF; DNA: TGTGCCAGTAGTATAGGGGAGGGGGCCGAGCAGTACTTC
J: TRBJ1-2; D: TRBD1; size: -; V: TRBV27; CDR3: CASSEKGAFDGYTF; DNA: TGTGCCAGCAGTGAAAAGGGGGCGTTCGATGGCTACACCTTC
J: TRBJ2-1; D: -; size: -; V: TRBV7-9; CDR3: CASSLGRDFANEQFF; DNA: TGTGCCAGCAGCTTAGGGAGGGACTTCGCCAATGAGCAGTTCTTC
J: TRBJ2-3; D: TRBD2; size: -; V: TRBV18; CDR3: CSSSPPGLDTDTQYF; DNA: TGTTCCAGCTCACCTCCGGGACTAGACACAGATACGCAGTATTTT
J: TRBJ2-1; D: -; size: -; V: TRBV15; CDR3: CATNPRGQAGDNEQFF; DNA: TGTGCCACCAACCCCCGGGGACAGGCGGGGGACAATGAGCAGTTCTTC
J: TRBJ2-2; D: -; size: -; V: TRBV10-3; CDR3: CAISGEIPGAGELFF; DNA: TGTGCCATCAGTGGCGAGATCCCGGGGGCCGGGGAGCTGTTTTTT
J: TRBJ1-4; D: -; size: -; V: TRBV6-1; CDR3: CASSESSGRGKLFF; DNA: TGTGCCAGCAGTGAATCAAGTGGGAGGGGAAAACTGTTTTTT
J: TRBJ2-1; D: -; size: -; V: TRBV7-9; CDR3: CASSPGWNEQFF; DNA: TGTGCCAGCAGCCCCGGGTGGAATGAGCAGTTCTTC
J: TRBJ2-1; D: -; size: medium-sized; V: TRBV19; CDR3: CASSLTEPYNEQFF; DNA: TGTGCCAGTAGCCTCACAGAGCCCTACAATGAGCAGTTCTTC
J: TRBJ1-1; D: -; size: few; V: TRBV18; CDR3: CASSPRTGHRNTEAFF; DNA: TGTGCCAGCTCACCAAGAACGGGACACCGTAACACTGAAGCTTTCTTT
J: TRBJ2-1; D: -; size: -; V: TRBV20-1; CDR3: CSASSAGDHF; DNA: TGCAGTGCTAGTTCTGCAGGGGATCACTTC
J: TRBJ2-5; D: TRBD2; size: -; V: TRBV13; CDR3: CATAGMGSGGPPETQYF; DNA: TGTGCCACCGCCGGGATGGGTTCGGGAGGGCCCCCAGAGACCCAGTACTTC
J: TRBJ2-3; D: TRBD2; size: few; V: TRBV5-1; CDR3: CASSLDSGAPDTQYF; DNA: TGCGCCAGCAGCTTGGATAGCGGGGCCCCCGATACGCAGTATTTT
J: TRBJ2-3; D: -; size: -; V: TRBV24-1; CDR3: CATSDPSRAQAADTQYF; DNA: TGTGCCACCAGTGACCCCTCTCGGGCACAGGCGGCAGATACGCAGTATTTT
J: TRBJ1-3; D: TRBD1; size: few; V: TRBV6-6; CDR3: CASSYSQGALNTIYF; DNA: TGTGCCAGCAGTTACAGTCAGGGGGCATTAAACACCATATATTTT
J: TRBJ2-3; D: -; size: few; V: TRBV11-2; CDR3: CATKPTRLGDTQYF; DNA: TGTGCCACCAAACCGACCCGACTCGGGGATACGCAGTATTTT
J: TRBJ2-3; D: -; size: medium-sized; V: TRBV10-3; CDR3: CAIIDRTDTQYF; DNA: TGTGCCATCATCGACCGCACAGATACGCAGTATTTT
J: TRBJ2-5; D: -; size: -; V: TRBV30; CDR3: CAWGSRLSLQETQYF; DNA: TGTGCCTGGGGGAGCCGACTGAGCCTTCAAGAGACCCAGTACTTC
J: TRBJ2-3; D: -; size: medium-sized; V: TRBV29-1; CDR3: CSGRGSTDTQYF; DNA: TGCAGCGGGAGGGGCAGCACAGATACGCAGTATTTT
J: TRBJ1-3; D: -; size: few; V: TRBV15; CDR3: CATSKNRMDTIYF; DNA: TGTGCCACCAGCAAAAACAGGATGGACACCATATATTTT
J: TRBJ2-5; D: TRBD1; size: -; V: TRBV11-2; CDR3: CASSSGTVRQETQYF; DNA: TGTGCCAGCAGCTCCGGGACAGTGAGACAAGAGACCCAGTACTTC
J: TRBJ1-5; D: TRBD1; size: -; V: TRBV19; CDR3: CASSRQGVDQPQHF; DNA: TGTGCCAGTAGTCGGCAGGGGGTGGATCAGCCCCAGCATTTT
J: TRBJ1-4; D: -; size: -; V: TRBV12-3/TRBV12-4; CDR3: CASRLGTWDHEVEKLFF; DNA: TGTGCCAGCAGATTAGGGACATGGGATCACGAGGTTGAAAAACTGTTTTTT